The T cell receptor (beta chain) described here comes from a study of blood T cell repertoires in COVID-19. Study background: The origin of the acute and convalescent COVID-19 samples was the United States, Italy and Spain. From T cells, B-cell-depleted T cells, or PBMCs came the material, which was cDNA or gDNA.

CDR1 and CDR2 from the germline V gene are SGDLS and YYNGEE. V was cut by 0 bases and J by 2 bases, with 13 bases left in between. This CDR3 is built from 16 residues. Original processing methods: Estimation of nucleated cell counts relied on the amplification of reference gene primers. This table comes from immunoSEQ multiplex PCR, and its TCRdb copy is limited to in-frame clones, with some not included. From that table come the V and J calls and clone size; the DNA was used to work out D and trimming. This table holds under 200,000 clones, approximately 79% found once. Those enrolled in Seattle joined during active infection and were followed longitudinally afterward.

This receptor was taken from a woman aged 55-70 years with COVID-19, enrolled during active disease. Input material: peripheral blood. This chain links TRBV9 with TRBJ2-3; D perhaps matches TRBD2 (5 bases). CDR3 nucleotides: TGTGCCAGCAGCGTAGGCGCGGGCGGCTACACAGATACGCAGTATTTT. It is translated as CASSVGAGGYTDTQYF.